This T cell receptor beta chain was documented in a study of siplizumab effects on memory and regulatory T cells. Whole-study results and caveats: Siplizumab caused a significant drop in alloreactive sequences traceable to unstimulated CD4+ memory cells. Suppressive activity of Tregs proliferating in siplizumab cultures remained unconfirmed.

Roughly 9 x 10^4 TCR templates were assayed per sample. Only in-frame clones appear in the TCRdb table, and some are missing; sequencing was by immunoSEQ multiplex PCR. This table has about 50,000 clones, approximately 93% appearing once. Of note for this clone: Its antigen is not identified.

This CDR3 spans 13 amino acids. CDR1 is SGHNT and CDR2 is YENEEA in the germline V gene. J was trimmed by 6 bases and V by 5 bases; bases with no gene match: 6. Sequenced material: CD8+ T cells sorted from blood. The rearrangement joins TRBV11-3 to TRBJ1-2; TRBD1 matches 7 bases. This TCR derives from a human donor in good health. CDR3 sequence: CASSLTGVDGYTF. The CDR3 nucleotides read TGTGCCAGCAGCCTCACAGGGGTAGATGGCTACACCTTC.